Here is one T cell receptor beta chain with its context. The CDR3 extends over 15 amino acids. Per the germline V gene, CDR1 is SGHDN and CDR2 is FVKESK. Trimming removed 4 bases from V and 4 bases from J; junction bases left unmatched: 9. These data come from a study of control samples from healthy donors and cancer patients. This table comes from immunoSEQ multiplex PCR, and its TCRdb copy is limited to in-frame clones, with some not included. The data hold 150,000 to 200,000 clones, with around nine tenths observed a single time. The chain combines TRBV14 with TRBJ2-7; 8 nucleotides line up with TRBD1. The sample taken for sequencing was blood. The sequence was obtained from a woman in her thirties in good health. The CDR3 coding sequence is TGTGCCAGCAGCCTGGAGACAGGGGCTGGGTACGAGCAGTACTTC. It is translated as CASSLETGAGYEQYF.